The present entry profiles one T cell receptor (beta chain) with its context. This sample was included in a study of T-cell reconstitution after alpha-beta-depleted transplantation in children. As it was prepared, the TCRbeta library received unique molecular identifiers. TCRdb re-derived calls from the PCR reads in MiXCR, one entry per CDR3 protein. Among 300,000 to 350,000 distinct CDR3 sequences listed, around 25% were seen once. V shed 5 bases and J 4 bases; nucleotides not matched to a gene: 11. The CDR3 is 16 residues long. Germline V CDR1 and CDR2: SGHRS, YFSETQ. The sequence was collected from a male patient between 5 and 17 years old who had a stem cell transplant for acute lymphoblastic leukemia, so the T cells may come from the graft donor. The sequenced sample was PBMCs, mostly from graft donor cells, obtained 180 days after TCRalphabeta/CD19-depleted stem cell transplant. This chain joins TRBV5-1 and TRBJ2-1; 8 bases line up with TRBD1. The CDR3 DNA reads TGCGCCAGCAGTCCGGAGGCCGGGACAGGATACAATGAGCAGTTCTTC. It yields the protein CASSPEAGTGYNEQFF.